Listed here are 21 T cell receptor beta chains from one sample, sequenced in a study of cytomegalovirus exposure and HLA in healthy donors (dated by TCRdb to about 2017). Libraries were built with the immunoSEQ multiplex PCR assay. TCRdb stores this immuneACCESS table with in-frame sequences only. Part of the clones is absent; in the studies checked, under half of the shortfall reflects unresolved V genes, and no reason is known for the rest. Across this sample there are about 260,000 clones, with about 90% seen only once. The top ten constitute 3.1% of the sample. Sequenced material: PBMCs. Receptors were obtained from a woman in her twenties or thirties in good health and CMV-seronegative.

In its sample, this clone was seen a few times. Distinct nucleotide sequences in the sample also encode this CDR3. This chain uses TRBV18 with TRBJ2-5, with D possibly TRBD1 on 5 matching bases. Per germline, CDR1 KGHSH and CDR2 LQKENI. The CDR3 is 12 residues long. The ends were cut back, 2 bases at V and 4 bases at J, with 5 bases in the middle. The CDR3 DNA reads TGTGCCAGCTCACCAAGGGGAGAGACCCAGTACTTC. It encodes CASSPRGETQYF.

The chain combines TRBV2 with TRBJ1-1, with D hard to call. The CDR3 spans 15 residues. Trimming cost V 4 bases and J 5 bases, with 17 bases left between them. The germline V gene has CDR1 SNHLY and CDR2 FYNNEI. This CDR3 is CASSVGGSRRTEAFF. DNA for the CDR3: TGTGCCAGCAGTGTGGGAGGCTCAAGGAGGACTGAAGCTTTCTTT.

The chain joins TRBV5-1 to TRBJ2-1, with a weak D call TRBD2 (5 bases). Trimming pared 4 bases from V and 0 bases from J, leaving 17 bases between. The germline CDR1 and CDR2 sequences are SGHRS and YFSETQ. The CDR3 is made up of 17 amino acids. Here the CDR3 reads CASSDGSGVGSYNEQFF. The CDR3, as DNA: TGCGCCAGCAGCGATGGGTCCGGGGTAGGCTCCTACAATGAGCAGTTCTTC.

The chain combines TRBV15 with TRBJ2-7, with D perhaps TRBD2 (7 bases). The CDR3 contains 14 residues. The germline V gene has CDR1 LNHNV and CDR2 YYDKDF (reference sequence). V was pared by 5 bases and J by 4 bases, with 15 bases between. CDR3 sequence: CATSHSGGPYEQYF. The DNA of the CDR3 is TGTGCCACCAGCCATTCGGGGGGCCCATACGAGCAGTACTTC.

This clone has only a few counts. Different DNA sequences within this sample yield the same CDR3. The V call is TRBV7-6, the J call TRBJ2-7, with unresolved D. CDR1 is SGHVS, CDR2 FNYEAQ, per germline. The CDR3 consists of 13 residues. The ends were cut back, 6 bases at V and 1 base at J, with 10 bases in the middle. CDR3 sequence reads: CASSLDGSYEQYF. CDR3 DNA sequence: TGTGCCAGCAGTTTGGACGGGTCCTACGAGCAGTACTTC.

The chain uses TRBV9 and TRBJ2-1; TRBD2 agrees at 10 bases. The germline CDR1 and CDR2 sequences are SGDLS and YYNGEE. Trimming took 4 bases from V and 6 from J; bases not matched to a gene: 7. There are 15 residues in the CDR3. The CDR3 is CASSFWGTSANEQFF. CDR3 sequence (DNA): TGTGCCAGCAGCTTTTGGGGGACTAGCGCCAATGAGCAGTTCTTC.

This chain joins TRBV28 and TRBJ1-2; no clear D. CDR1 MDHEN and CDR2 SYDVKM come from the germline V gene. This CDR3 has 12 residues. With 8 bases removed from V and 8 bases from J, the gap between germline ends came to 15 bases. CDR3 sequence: CASENSFQGYTF. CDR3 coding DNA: TGTGCCAGCGAGAATTCCTTTCAAGGCTACACCTTC.

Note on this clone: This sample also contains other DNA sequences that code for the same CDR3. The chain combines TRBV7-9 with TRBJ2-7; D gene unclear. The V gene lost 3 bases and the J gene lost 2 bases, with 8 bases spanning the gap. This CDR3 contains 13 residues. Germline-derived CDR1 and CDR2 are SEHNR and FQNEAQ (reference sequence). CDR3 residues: CASSFGRAYEQYF. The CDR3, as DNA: TGTGCCAGCAGCTTCGGCAGAGCCTACGAGCAGTACTTC. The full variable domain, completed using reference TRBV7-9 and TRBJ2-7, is DTGVSQNPRHKITKRGQNVTFRCDPISEHNRLYWYRQTLGQGPEFLTYFQNEAQLEKSRLLSDRFSAERPKGSFSTLEIQRTEQGDSAMYLCASSFGRAYEQYFGPGTRLTVT.

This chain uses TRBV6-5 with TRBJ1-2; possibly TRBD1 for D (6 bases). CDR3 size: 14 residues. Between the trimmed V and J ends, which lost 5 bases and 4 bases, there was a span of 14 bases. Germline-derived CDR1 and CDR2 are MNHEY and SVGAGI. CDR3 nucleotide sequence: TGTGCCAGCAGTACTACAGGGAATACCTATGGCTACACCTTC. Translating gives CASSTTGNTYGYTF.

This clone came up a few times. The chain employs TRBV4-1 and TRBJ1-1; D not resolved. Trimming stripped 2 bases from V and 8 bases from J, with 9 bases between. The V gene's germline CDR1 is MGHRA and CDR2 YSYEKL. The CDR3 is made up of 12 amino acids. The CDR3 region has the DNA TGCGCCAGCAGCCAAACTGGCCTCGAAGCTTTCTTT. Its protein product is CASSQTGLEAFF.

The CDR3 loop is CASSLEGGIYGYTF. The CDR3 DNA reads as TGTGCCAGCAGCTTGGAAGGTGGGATCTATGGCTACACCTTC. The chain carries TRBV5-6 and TRBJ1-2, with no clear D. The CDR3 spans 14 residues. V lost 0 bases, J lost 4 bases, and 10 bases lay in between. Germline CDR1 and CDR2: SGHDT and YYEEEE.

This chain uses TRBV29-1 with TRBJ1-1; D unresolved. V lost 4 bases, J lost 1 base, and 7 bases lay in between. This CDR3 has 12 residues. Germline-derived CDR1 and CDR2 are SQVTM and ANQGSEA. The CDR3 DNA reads TGCAGCGTTGGTTGGAAGAACACTGAAGCTTTCTTT. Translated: CSVGWKNTEAFF.

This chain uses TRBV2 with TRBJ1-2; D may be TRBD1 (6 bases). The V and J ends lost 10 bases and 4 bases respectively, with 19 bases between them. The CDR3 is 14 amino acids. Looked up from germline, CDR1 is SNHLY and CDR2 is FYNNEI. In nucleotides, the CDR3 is TGTGCCACACGCCCCTCAGGGGTTCGCTATGGCTACACCTTC. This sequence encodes CATRPSGVRYGYTF.

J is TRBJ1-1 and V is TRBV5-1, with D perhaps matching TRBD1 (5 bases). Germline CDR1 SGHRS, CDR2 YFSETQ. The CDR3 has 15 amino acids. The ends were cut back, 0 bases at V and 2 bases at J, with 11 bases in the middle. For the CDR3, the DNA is TGCGCCAGCAGCTTGGCAGGGATAGGAAACACTGAAGCTTTCTTT. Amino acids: CASSLAGIGNTEAFF.

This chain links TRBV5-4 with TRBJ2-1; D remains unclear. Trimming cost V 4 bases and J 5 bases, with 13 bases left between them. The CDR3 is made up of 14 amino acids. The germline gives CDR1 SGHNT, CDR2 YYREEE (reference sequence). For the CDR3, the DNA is TGTGCCAGCAGCCCTGACCTAGGTGACAATGAGCAGTTCTTC. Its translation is CASSPDLGDNEQFF.

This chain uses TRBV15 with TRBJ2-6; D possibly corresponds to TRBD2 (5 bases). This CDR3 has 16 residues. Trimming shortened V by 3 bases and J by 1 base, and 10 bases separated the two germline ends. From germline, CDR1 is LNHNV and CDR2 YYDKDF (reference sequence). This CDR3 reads CATSRGRVSGANVLTF. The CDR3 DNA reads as TGTGCCACCAGCAGGGGGAGAGTTTCTGGGGCCAACGTCCTGACTTTC.

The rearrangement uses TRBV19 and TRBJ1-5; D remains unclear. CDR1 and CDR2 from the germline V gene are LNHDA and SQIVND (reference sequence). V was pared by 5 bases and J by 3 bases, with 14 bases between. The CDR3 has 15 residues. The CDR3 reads CASSWSSYHNQPQHF. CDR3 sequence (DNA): TGTGCCAGTAGTTGGTCTTCATACCACAATCAGCCCCAGCATTTT.

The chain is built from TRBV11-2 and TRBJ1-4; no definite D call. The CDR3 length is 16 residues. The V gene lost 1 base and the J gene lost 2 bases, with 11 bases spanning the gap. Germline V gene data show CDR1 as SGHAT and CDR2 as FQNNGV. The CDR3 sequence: CASSLGVGITNEKLFF. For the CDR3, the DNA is TGTGCCAGCAGCTTAGGTGTGGGGATCACTAATGAAAAACTGTTTTTT. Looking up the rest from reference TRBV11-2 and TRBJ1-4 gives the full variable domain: EAGVAQSPRYKIIEKRQSVAFWCNPISGHATLYWYQQILGQGPKLLIQFQNNGVVDDSQLPKDRFSAERLKGVDSTLKIQPAKLEDSAVYLCASSLGVGITNEKLFFGSGTQLSVL.

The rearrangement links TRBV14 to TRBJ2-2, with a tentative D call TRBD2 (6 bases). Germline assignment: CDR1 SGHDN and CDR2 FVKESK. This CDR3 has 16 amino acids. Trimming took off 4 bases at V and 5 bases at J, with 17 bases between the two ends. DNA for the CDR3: TGTGCCAGCAGCCCAAGTTCGGGGACTGATACCGGGGAGCTGTTTTTT. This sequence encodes CASSPSSGTDTGELFF.

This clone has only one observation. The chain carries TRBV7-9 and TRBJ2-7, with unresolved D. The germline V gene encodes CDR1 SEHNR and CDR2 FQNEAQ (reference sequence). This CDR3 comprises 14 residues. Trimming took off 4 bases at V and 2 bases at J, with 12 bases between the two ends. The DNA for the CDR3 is TGTGCCAGCAGCTCCTCCTTAGGGACCTACGAGCAGTACTTC. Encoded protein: CASSSSLGTYEQYF.

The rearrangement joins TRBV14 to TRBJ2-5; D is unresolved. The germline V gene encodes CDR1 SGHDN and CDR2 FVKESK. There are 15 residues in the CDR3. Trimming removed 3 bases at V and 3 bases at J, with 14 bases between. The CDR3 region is CASSHEYNFKETQYF. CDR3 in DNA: TGTGCCAGCAGCCATGAATACAATTTTAAAGAGACCCAGTACTTC.